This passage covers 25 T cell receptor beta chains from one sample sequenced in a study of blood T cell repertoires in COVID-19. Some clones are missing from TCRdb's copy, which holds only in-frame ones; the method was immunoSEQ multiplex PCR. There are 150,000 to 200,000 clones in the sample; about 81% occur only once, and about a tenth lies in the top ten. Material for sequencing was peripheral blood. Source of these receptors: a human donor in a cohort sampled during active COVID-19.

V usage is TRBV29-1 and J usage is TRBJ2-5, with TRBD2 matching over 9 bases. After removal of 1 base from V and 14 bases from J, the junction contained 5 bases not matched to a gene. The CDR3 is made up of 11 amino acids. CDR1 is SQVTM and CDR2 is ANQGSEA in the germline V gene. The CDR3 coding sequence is TGCAGCGTTGAAGGCGGGAGGGCCGTTTACTTC. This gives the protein CSVEGGRAVYF.

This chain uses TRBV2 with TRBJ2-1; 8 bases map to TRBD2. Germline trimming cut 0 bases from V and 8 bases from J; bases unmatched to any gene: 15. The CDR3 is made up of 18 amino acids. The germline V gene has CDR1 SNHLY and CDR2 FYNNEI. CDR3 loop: CASSEALWREDLRDEQFF. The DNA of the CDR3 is TGTGCCAGCAGTGAAGCGCTGTGGCGGGAGGACCTCAGGGATGAGCAGTTCTTC.

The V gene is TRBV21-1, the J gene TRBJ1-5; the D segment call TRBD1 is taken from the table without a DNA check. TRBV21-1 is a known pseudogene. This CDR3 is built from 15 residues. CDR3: CASSIGTGNNQPQHF. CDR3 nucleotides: TGTGCCAGCAGCATCGGGACAGGGAACAATCAGCCCCAGCATTTT.

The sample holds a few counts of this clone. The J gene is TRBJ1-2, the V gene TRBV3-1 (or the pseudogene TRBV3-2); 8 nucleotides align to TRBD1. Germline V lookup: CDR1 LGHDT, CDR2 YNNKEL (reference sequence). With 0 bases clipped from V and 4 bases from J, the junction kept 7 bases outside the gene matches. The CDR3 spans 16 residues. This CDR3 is CASSQEIGTGGYGYTF. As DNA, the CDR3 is TGTGCCAGCAGCCAAGAAATAGGGACAGGTGGCTATGGCTACACCTTC.

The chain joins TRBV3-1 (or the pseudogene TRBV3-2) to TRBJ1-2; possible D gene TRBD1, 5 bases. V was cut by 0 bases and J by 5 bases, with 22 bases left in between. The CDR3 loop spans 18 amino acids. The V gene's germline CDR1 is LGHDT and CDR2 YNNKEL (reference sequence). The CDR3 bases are TGTGCCAGCAGCCAAGAGAGCGACAGCATTACCCCTAGGTATGGCTACACCTTC. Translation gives CASSQESDSITPRYGYTF.

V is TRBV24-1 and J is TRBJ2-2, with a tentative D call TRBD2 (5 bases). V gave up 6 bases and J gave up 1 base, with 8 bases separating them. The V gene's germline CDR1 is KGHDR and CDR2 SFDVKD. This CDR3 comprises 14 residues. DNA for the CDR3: TGTGCCACCAGTTGGGCGGGGAACACCGGGGAGCTGTTTTTT. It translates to CATSWAGNTGELFF.

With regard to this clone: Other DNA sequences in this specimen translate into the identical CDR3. The DNA for the CDR3 is TGTGCCAGCAGCAGTAGCTACACCGGGGAGCTGTTTTTT. Residues: CASSSSYTGELFF. This chain links TRBV6-2 or TRBV6-3 with TRBJ2-2; D remains ambiguous. Deletions cut 6 bases from V and 3 bases from J, with 8 bases between. CDR1 and CDR2 (germline): MNHEY, SVGEGT. The CDR3 spans 13 residues.

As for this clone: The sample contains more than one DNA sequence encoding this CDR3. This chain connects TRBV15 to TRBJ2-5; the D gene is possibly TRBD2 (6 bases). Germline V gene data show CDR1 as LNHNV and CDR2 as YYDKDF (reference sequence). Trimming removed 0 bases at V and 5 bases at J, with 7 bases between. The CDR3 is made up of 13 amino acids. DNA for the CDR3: TGTGCCACCAGCAGAGATCTAGCGGAGACCCAGTACTTC. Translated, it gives CATSRDLAETQYF.

The CDR3 here is CASSPTSGEAKNIQYF. The CDR3 DNA is TGTGCCAGCAGCCCCACTAGCGGGGAAGCCAAAAACATTCAGTACTTC. V and J are TRBV14 and TRBJ2-4, with 10 bases lining up with TRBD2. Germline values: CDR1 SGHDN, CDR2 FVKESK. V shed 4 bases and J 0 bases; nucleotides not matched to a gene: 3. This CDR3 has 16 residues.

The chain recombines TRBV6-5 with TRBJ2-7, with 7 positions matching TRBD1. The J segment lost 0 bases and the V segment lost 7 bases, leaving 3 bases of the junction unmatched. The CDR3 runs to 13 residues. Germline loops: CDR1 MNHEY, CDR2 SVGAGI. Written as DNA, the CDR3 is TGTGCCAGCATCGGACAGGCCTCCTACGAGCAGTACTTC. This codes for CASIGQASYEQYF.

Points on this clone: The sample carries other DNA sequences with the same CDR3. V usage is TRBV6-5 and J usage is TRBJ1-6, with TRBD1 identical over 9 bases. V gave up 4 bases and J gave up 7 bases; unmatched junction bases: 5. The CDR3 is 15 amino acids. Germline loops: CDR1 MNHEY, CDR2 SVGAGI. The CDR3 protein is CASSWGDRENSPLHF. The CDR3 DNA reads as TGTGCCAGCAGTTGGGGGGACAGGGAGAATTCACCCCTCCACTTT.

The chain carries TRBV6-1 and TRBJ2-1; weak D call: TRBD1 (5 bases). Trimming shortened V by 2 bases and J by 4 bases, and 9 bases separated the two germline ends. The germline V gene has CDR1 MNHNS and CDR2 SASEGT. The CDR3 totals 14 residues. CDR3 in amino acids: CASSEPREYNEQFF. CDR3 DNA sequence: TGTGCCAGCAGTGAACCCAGGGAATACAATGAGCAGTTCTTC.

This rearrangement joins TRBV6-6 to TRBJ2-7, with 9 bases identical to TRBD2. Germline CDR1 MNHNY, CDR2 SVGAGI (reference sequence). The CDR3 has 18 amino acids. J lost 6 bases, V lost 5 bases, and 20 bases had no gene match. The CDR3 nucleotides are TGTGCCAGCAGTCGCGCAACCCCTGGCGGGGGGGCCGGGTCCGAGCAGTACTTC. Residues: CASSRATPGGGAGSEQYF.

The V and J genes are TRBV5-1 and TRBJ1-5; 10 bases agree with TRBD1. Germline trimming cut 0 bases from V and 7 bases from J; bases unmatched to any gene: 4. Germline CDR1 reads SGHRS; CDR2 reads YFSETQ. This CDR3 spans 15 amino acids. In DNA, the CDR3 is TGCGCCAGCAGCTTGGGACAGGGGGCGACGCAGCCCCAGCATTTT. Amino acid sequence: CASSLGQGATQPQHF.

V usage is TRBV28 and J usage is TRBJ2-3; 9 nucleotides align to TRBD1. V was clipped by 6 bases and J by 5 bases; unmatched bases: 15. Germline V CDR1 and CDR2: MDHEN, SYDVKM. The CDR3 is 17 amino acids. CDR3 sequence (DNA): TGTGCCAGCAGCCAAACAGGGGGCCTCAGAGGGGGAGATACGCAGTATTTT. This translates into CASSQTGGLRGGDTQYF.

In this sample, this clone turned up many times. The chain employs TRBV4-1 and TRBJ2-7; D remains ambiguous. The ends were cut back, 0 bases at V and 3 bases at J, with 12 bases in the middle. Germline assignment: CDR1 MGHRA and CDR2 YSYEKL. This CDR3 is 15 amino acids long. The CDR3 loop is CASSQELSEFYEQYF. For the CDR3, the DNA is TGCGCCAGCAGCCAAGAGTTGAGCGAGTTCTACGAGCAGTACTTC.

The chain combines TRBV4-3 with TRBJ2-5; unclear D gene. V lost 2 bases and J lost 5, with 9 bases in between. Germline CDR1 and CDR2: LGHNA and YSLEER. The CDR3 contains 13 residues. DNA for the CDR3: TGCGCCAGCAGCCAACAACAGCAGGAGACCCAGTACTTC. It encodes CASSQQQQETQYF.

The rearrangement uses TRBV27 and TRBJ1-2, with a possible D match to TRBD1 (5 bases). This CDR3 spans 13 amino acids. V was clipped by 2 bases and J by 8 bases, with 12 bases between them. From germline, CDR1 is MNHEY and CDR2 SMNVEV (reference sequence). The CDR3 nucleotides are TGTGCCAGCAGTTTAGGACACGAAGCGGGCTACACCTTC. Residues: CASSLGHEAGYTF.

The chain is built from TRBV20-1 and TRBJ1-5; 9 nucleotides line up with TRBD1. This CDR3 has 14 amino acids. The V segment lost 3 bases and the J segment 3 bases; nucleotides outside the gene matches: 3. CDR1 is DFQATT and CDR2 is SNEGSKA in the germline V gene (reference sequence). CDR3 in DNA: TGCAGTGCTAGTGGGACAGGGAACAATCAGCCCCAGCATTTT. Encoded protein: CSASGTGNNQPQHF.

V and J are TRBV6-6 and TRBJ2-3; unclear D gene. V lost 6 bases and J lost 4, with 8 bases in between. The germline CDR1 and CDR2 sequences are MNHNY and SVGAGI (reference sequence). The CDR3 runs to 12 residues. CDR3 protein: CASRELPDTQYF. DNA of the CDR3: TGTGCCAGCAGGGAACTACCAGATACGCAGTATTTT.

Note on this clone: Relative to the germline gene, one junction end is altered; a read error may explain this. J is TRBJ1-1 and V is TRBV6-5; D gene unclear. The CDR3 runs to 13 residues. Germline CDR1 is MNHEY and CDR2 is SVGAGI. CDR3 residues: CASTYKSGTEAFF. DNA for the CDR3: TGTGCCAGCACTTACAAGAGTGGCACTGAAGCTTTCTTT.

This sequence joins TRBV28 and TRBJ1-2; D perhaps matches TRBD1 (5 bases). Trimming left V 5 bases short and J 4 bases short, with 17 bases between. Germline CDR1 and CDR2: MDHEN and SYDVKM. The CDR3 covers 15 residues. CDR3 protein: CASSPPGDAGYGYTF. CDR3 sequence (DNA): TGTGCCAGCAGTCCTCCGGGGGATGCGGGCTATGGCTACACCTTC.

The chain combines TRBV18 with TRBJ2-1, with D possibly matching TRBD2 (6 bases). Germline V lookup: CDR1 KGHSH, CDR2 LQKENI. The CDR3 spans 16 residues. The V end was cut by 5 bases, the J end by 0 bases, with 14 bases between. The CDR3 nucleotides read TGTGCCAGCTCAGACCGGGACTCCATCTCCTACAATGAGCAGTTCTTC. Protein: CASSDRDSISYNEQFF.

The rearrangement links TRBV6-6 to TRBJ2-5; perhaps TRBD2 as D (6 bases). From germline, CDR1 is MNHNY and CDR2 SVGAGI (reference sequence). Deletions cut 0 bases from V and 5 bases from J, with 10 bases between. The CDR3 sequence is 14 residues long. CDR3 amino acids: CASSYSEGAETQYF. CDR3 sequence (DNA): TGTGCCAGCAGTTACTCGGAGGGTGCGGAGACCCAGTACTTC.

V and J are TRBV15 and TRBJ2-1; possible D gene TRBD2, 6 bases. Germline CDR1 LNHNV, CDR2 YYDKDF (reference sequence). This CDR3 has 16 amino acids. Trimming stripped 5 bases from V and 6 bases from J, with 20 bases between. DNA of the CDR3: TGTGCCACCAGCGCTCTCCGGGCACTAGCATCCAATGAGCAGTTCTTC. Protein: CATSALRALASNEQFF. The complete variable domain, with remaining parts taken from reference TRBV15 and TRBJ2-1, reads DAMVIQNPRYQVTQFGKPVTLSCSQTLNHNVMYWYQQKSSQAPKLLFHYYDKDFNNEADTPDNFQSRRPNTSFCFLDIRSPGLGDTAMYLCATSALRALASNEQFFGPGTRLTVL.